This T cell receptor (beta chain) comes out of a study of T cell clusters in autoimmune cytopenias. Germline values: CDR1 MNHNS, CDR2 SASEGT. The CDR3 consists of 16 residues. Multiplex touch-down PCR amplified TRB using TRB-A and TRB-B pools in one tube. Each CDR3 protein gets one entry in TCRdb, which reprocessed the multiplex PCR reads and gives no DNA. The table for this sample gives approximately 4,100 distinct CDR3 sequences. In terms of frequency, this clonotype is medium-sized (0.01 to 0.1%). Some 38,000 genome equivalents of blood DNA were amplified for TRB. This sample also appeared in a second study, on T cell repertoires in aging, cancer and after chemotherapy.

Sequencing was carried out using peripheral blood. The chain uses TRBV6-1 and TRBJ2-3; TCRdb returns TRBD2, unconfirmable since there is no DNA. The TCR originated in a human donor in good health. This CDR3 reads CASSDIVGGSTDTQYF.